Each of the 14 T cell receptor beta chains below was sequenced from the same sample in a study of T cells in Graves' hyperthyroidism and ophthalmopathy. RNA transcripts provided the source from which TCR beta CDR3 regions were amplified. The HTBI set primed first-round TCR CDR3 RT-PCR. TCRdb reprocessed the multiplex PCR reads with MiXCR, giving one entry per CDR3 protein. The top ten hold around 48% of the sample, which has around 340,000 distinct CDR3 sequences, roughly 23% seen once. The specimen sequenced was blood. The receptors shown here come from a woman in her forties or fifties with Graves' hyperthyroidism.

Ten or more counts support this clonotype. V usage is TRBV7-3 and J usage is TRBJ1-1; possible D gene TRBD1, 6 bases. This CDR3 comprises 13 residues. Germline assignment: CDR1 SGHTA and CDR2 FQGTGA. V was cut by 2 bases and J by 5 bases, with 9 bases left in between. The CDR3 nucleotides are TGTGCCAGCAGCTTACAGGGGAGGACTGAAGCTTTCTTT. It codes for CASSLQGRTEAFF.

At least ten counts were recorded for this clonotype. This chain uses TRBV12-3 or TRBV12-4 with TRBJ2-7; D unclear. V dropped 1 base and J dropped 6 bases, with 7 bases sitting between them. The length of the CDR3 is 12 residues. DNA for the CDR3: TGTGCCAGCAGTTTAGGTGGGCTCGAGCAGTACTTC. Amino acid sequence: CASSLGGLEQYF.

Ten or more counts support this clonotype. The chain uses TRBV20-1 and TRBJ1-5, with D maybe TRBD1 (6 bases). Germline values: CDR1 DFQATT, CDR2 SNEGSKA (reference sequence). Trimming cost V 6 bases and J 3 bases, with 12 bases left between them. The CDR3 has 13 amino acids. CDR3: CSAQGSFNQPQHF. The CDR3 DNA reads TGCAGTGCCCAGGGGTCTTTCAATCAGCCCCAGCATTTT.

This clonotype came up many times. V and J are TRBV28 and TRBJ1-5, with a possible D match to TRBD1 (6 bases). This CDR3 is built from 15 residues. V was shortened by 1 base and J by 5 bases, with 12 bases between the two germline ends. CDR1 MDHEN and CDR2 SYDVKM come from the germline V gene. CDR3 DNA: TGTGCCAGCAGTTTATTGCAGGGGTTCTATCAGCCCCAGCATTTT. Its translation: CASSLLQGFYQPQHF.

This clonotype has a count of ten or more. V is TRBV2 and J is TRBJ1-2; weak D call: TRBD1 (6 bases). Germline loops: CDR1 SNHLY, CDR2 FYNNEI. The V gene lost 4 bases and the J gene lost 4 bases, with 13 bases spanning the gap. The CDR3 is 14 residues long. In DNA form, the CDR3 reads TGTGCCAGCAGTGCTTCGGGACACAGCTATGGCTACACCTTC. Translation: CASSASGHSYGYTF.

This clonotype was counted many times. The J gene is TRBJ1-1, the V gene TRBV3-1, with D tentatively TRBD1 (5 bases). Deletions cut 0 bases from V and 5 bases from J, with 13 bases between. This CDR3 region has 15 residues. Germline V gives CDR1 LGHDT, CDR2 YNNKEL (reference sequence). CDR3 in DNA: TGTGCCAGCAGCCAAGATTGGGGGGGGGGGACTGAAGCTTTCTTT. Its translation is CASSQDWGGGTEAFF.

Only a few counts were recorded for this clonotype. The chain links TRBV5-4 to TRBJ2-1; 14 positions agree with TRBD2. The CDR3 sequence is 19 residues long. Per germline, CDR1 SGHNT and CDR2 YYREEE (reference sequence). Trimming at V came to 5 bases and at J to 2 bases, leaving 12 bases not matched to a gene. The CDR3 here is CASSTIGTSGSTAYNEQFF. CDR3 coding DNA: TGTGCCAGCAGTACGATCGGGACTAGCGGGAGTACGGCCTACAATGAGCAGTTCTTC. The variable domain in full, completed from reference TRBV5-4 and TRBJ2-1, reads ETGVTQSPTHLIKTRGQQVTLRCSSQSGHNTVSWYQQALGQGPQFIFQYYREEENGRGNFPPRFSGLQFPNYSSELNVNALELDDSALYLCASSTIGTSGSTAYNEQFFGPGTRLTVL.

This clonotype was counted at least ten times. The chain couples TRBV28 to TRBJ2-7; tentative D call: TRBD2 (5 bases). The CDR3 is 18 residues long. Between the trimmed V and J ends, which lost 3 bases and 1 base, there was a span of 22 bases. Per the germline V gene, CDR1 is MDHEN and CDR2 is SYDVKM. The CDR3 reads CASSFNGAQADPSYEQYF. In DNA form, the CDR3 reads TGTGCCAGCAGTTTCAACGGAGCCCAAGCGGACCCATCCTACGAGCAGTACTTC.

At least ten counts were recorded for this clonotype. This chain joins TRBV2 and TRBJ2-2, with 9 bases matching TRBD2. CDR1 and CDR2 (germline): SNHLY, FYNNEI. After removal of 3 bases from V and 6 bases from J, the junction contained 5 bases not matched to a gene. This CDR3 is built from 15 residues. The CDR3 reads CASSEAGGPSGELFF. In nucleotides, the CDR3 is TGTGCCAGCAGTGAGGCGGGAGGGCCGTCCGGGGAGCTGTTTTTT.

There are a few counts of this clonotype. The chain is built from TRBV3-1 and TRBJ1-6; D is possibly TRBD1 (6 bases). Germline V gene sequence: CDR1 LGHDT, CDR2 YNNKEL (reference sequence). Trimming removed 5 bases from V and 9 bases from J, with 17 bases in between. The CDR3 has 15 residues. Written as DNA, the CDR3 is TGTGCCAGCAGCGAAGGATGGGACAACCTTTCACCCCTCCACTTT. Its translation is CASSEGWDNLSPLHF.

This clonotype was recorded many times. The V call is TRBV3-1, the J call TRBJ2-5; D is unresolved. Germline CDR1 reads LGHDT; CDR2 reads YNNKEL (reference sequence). This CDR3 has 15 residues. V shed 0 bases and J shed 5 bases, with 13 bases lying between them. CDR3 protein: CASSQDPLPWETQYF. Here the CDR3 DNA reads TGTGCCAGCAGCCAAGACCCGTTACCATGGGAGACCCAGTACTTC.

This clonotype was picked up many times. The genes are TRBV11-1 and TRBJ1-5; D gene uncertain. The CDR3 loop spans 13 amino acids. From germline, CDR1 is SGHAT and CDR2 FQDESV (reference sequence). V was pared by 1 base and J by 6 bases, with 7 bases between. In DNA, the CDR3 is TGTGCCAGCAGCTTAGTGGGGAGTCAGCCCCAGCATTTT. As protein: CASSLVGSQPQHF. The entire variable domain, with the rest obtained from reference TRBV11-1 and TRBJ1-5, is as follows: EAEVAQSPRYKITEKSQAVAFWCDPISGHATLYWYRQILGQGPELLVQFQDESVVDDSQLPKDRFSAERLKGVDSTLKIQPAELGDSAMYLCASSLVGSQPQHFGDGTRLSIL.

There are many counts of this clonotype. The chain joins TRBV20-1 to TRBJ2-1; D unresolved. V was clipped by 3 bases and J by 0 bases, with 12 bases between them. Germline V CDR1 and CDR2: DFQATT, SNEGSKA (reference sequence). The CDR3 has 15 amino acids. CDR3 nucleotide sequence: TGCAGTGCTAGCTCCTCCGGAAGCTCCTACAATGAGCAGTTCTTC. Residues: CSASSSGSSYNEQFF.

There are a few counts of this clonotype. The V and J genes are TRBV6-2 or TRBV6-3 and TRBJ2-3, with D maybe TRBD2 (6 bases). CDR3 length equals 15 residues. The germline V gene encodes CDR1 MNHEY and CDR2 SVGEGT. Trimming stripped 2 bases from V and 4 bases from J, with 13 bases between. CDR3 nucleotides: TGTGCCAGCAGTTACCCGGGCTCGGGGGCAGATACGCAGTATTTT. As protein: CASSYPGSGADTQYF.